This TCR beta chain is from a study of blood T cell repertoires in COVID-19. At the level of the study: COVID-19 samples, acute and convalescent, were from the United States, Italy and Spain.

Original data processing: The authors estimated nucleated cell counts from reference gene primer amplification. The repertoire was sequenced with immunoSEQ multiplex PCR; TCRdb's copy has only in-frame clones and lacks some. V, J and clone size are those of that table, while D and trimming were read from the DNA. The data contain some 100,000 clones, about nine tenths of them seen just once; the ten biggest clones take up roughly 0.88%. J gave up 1 base and V 4 bases, and 5 bases lay outside the gene matches. The CDR3 has 15 amino acids. Germline CDR1 and CDR2: SGHNT and YYREEE (reference sequence). The clonotype comes from a man aged 55 to 69 with acute or convalescent COVID-19. The rearrangement joins TRBV5-4 to TRBJ1-1; 9 bases are a match to TRBD1. The specimen sequenced was peripheral blood. The chain's CDR3 is CASSRTGAPNTEAFF. CDR3 coding DNA: TGTGCCAGCAGCCGGACAGGGGCCCCGAACACTGAAGCTTTCTTT.